This TCR beta chain derives from a study of blood T cell repertoires in COVID-19. Study background: Acute and convalescent COVID-19 samples came from the United States, Italy and Spain.

Generated by immunoSEQ multiplex PCR, the TCRdb table keeps only in-frame clones and is missing some. The repertoire has some 120,000 clones, roughly 86% of them found once; the top ten carry about 4.5%. Trimming removed 6 bases at V and 4 bases at J, with 21 bases between. CDR1 is MGHRA and CDR2 is YSYEKL in the germline V gene. The CDR3 consists of 16 residues. The TCR comes from a man in his forties with acute or convalescent COVID-19. This chain joins TRBV4-1 and TRBJ1-1; a possible D gene is TRBD1 (6 bases). Sequencing input: peripheral blood. The CDR3 loop reads CASRGPRGARGTEAFF. The CDR3 DNA is TGCGCCAGCAGAGGGCCTCGGGGGGCGCGGGGCACTGAAGCTTTCTTT.